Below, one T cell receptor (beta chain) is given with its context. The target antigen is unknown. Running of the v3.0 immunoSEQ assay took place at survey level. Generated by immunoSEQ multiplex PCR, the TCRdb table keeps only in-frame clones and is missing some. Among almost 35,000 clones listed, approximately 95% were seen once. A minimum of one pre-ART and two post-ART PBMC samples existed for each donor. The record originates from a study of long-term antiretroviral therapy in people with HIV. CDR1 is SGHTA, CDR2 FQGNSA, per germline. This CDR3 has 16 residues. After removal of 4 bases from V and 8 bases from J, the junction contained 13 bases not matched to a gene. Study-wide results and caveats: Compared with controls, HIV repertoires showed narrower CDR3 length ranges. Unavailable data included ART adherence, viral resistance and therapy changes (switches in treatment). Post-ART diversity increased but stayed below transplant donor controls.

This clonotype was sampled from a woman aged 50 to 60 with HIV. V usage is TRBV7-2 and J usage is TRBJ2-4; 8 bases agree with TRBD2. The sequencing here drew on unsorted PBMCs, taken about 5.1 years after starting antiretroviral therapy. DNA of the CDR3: TGTGCCAGCAGCTCCCAAGCCTCGACTAGCGTCGACATTCAGTACTTC. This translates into CASSSQASTSVDIQYF.